These T cell receptor beta chains were read from a single sample in a study of blood T cells in healthy people across ages. Via MiXCR, TCRdb re-called the 5' RACE reads, giving one row per CDR3 protein. Of about 970,000 distinct CDR3 sequences listed, just over 50% are singletons. Sequenced input: blood. All receptors come from a woman aged 55-70 years in good health. The conserved cysteine and the conserved F or W are not part of the CDR3 here. Fields, in order: D gene, J gene, CDR3 length, V gene, CDR3 protein. D genes are given only for firm matches.

>.|TRBJ2-1|10|TRBV7-6
ASSLRSAEQF
>TRBD1|TRBJ2-7|11|TRBV3-1
ASSRQGVHEQY
>.|TRBJ2-1|14|TRBV20-1
SARDPQRRSYNEQF
>.|TRBJ2-3|14|TRBV5-1
ASTPRRASTTDTQY
>.|TRBJ2-3|13|TRBV20-1
SASDDPTLTDTQY
>.|TRBJ2-5|13|TRBV6-2/TRBV6-3
ASIFGQGGRETQY
>TRBD1|TRBJ2-7|12|TRBV7-2
ASSFSTGAYEQY
>TRBD1|TRBJ2-5|17|TRBV4-1
ASSQEPKNYRGDQETQY
>.|TRBJ2-7|9|TRBV30
APPGPEEQY
>.|TRBJ2-7|15|TRBV6-2/TRBV6-3
ASSYPQGGRGKNIRY
>.|TRBJ2-7|9|TRBV29-1
SVESGSQQY
>.|TRBJ2-3|13|TRBV9
ASSAHFLHTDTQY
>TRBD1|.|12|TRBV10-3
AISESRTGNEQY
>.|TRBJ2-3|12|TRBV15
ATSSGPAGDTQY
>.|TRBJ2-7|11|TRBV29-1
SVGTPGTGEQY
>.|TRBJ2-7|11|TRBV12-3/TRBV12-4
ASRQPDTYEQY
>TRBD2|.|14|TRBV6-6
ASSYGLAGVGYEQY
>TRBD1|TRBJ1-1|13|TRBV5-1
ASSLSTGGYTEAF
>TRBD2|TRBJ2-1|15|TRBV28
ASSLVPGLAGGHEQF
>TRBD2|TRBJ2-3|11|TRBV20-1
SAKRTSVDTQY
>.|TRBJ1-1|11|TRBV29-1
SVAMDTHTEAF
>TRBD2|TRBJ2-5|15|TRBV5-1
ASSLGTSGTPQETQY
>TRBD1|TRBJ2-3|13|TRBV5-1
ASSQLGDSPDTQY
>.|TRBJ2-6|14|TRBV27
ASSSPGSSGANVLT
>.|TRBJ2-3|11|TRBV24-1
ATRGESADTQY
>TRBD2|TRBJ2-7|14|TRBV20-1
SASSLAGLSTYEQY
>.|TRBJ2-3|14|TRBV4-2
ASSQDGLASTDTQY
>.|TRBJ2-5|11|TRBV20-1
SAKDTAGKAQY
>TRBD2|TRBJ2-5|14|TRBV2
ASKMGTSGYQETQY
>.|TRBJ1-4|9|TRBV11-2
ASSQHVKLF
>.|TRBJ1-2|12|TRBV4-1
ASSQLRTSYGYT
>TRBD1|TRBJ2-7|13|TRBV28
ASRPGTGRVYEQY
>TRBD2|TRBJ2-1|14|TRBV24-1
ATSDSGGAGANEQF
>TRBD1|TRBJ1-2|13|TRBV5-5
ASSLDPGGGYGYT
>TRBD1|TRBJ1-2|10|TRBV30
ARGQELYGYT
>TRBD2|TRBJ2-3|19|TRBV20-1
SARGSRNWAGGPYNPDTQY
>.|TRBJ1-2|12|TRBV5-6
ASSLTGYGYGYT
>.|TRBJ2-5|13|TRBV5-5
ASTLEGDRRETQY